The T cell receptor (beta chain) under discussion was sequenced for a study of graft-versus-host responses after intestinal transplantation. Notes on the study in general: High graft-versus-host to host-versus-graft T cell clonal ratios marked allografts of patients with graft-donor macrochimerism.

Points on this clone: Its antigen is as yet unknown.

Some clones are missing from TCRdb's copy, which holds only in-frame ones; the method was immunoSEQ multiplex PCR. Here the sample spans roughly 100,000 clones, roughly 93% being singletons. V lost 1 base to trimming and J lost 7 bases, with 17 bases between them. Germline V gene sequence: CDR1 SEHNR, CDR2 FQNEAQ (reference sequence). The CDR3 covers 16 residues. The sequencing here drew on unstimulated CD8+ T cells sorted from spleen or lymph node cells, taken before intestinal transplant. The TCR comes from a human donor who received an intestinal transplant. The chain has TRBV7-9 and TRBJ1-3; TRBD1 might be the D (6 bases). The CDR3 DNA is TGTGCCAGCAGCTTAGGGACAGCTCTTCAGTTGAACACCATATATTTT. Translation: CASSLGTALQLNTIYF.